These 4 T cell receptor beta chains came from one sample sequenced in a study of T-cell memory formation after mild COVID-19. TCRdb re-analysed the 5' RACE reads in MiXCR, keeping a single row per CDR3 protein. The table records fewer than 650,000 distinct CDR3 sequences, about a fifth of them present only once. The sample taken for sequencing was PBMCs or a T cell subset sorted from them (not recorded which). These receptors were taken from an adult woman who had mild COVID-19 (a few samples of this study predate the infection). Cell type and time point are not known.

A few counts support this clonotype. The V call is TRBV14, the J call TRBJ2-7; 9 nucleotides line up with TRBD1. CDR1 is SGHDN and CDR2 is FVKESK in the germline V gene. The V segment lost 0 bases and the J segment 1 base; nucleotides outside the gene matches: 4. CDR3 length equals 16 residues. CDR3 region: CASSQDVGQGSYEQYF. The CDR3 bases are TGTGCCAGCAGCCAAGATGTGGGACAGGGATCCTACGAGCAGTACTTC.

This clonotype turned up a few times. J is TRBJ1-1 and V is TRBV15; a possible D gene is TRBD1 (5 bases). Trimming shortened V by 5 bases and J by 6 bases, and 10 bases separated the two germline ends. CDR1 and CDR2 from the germline V gene are LNHNV and YYDKDF (reference sequence). This CDR3 region has 12 residues. In DNA form, the CDR3 reads TGTGCCACCAGCTTACGACAGTCTGAAGCTTTCTTT. Its translation is CATSLRQSEAFF.

In its sample, this clonotype was seen a few times. The genes are TRBV19 and TRBJ2-3, with D perhaps TRBD2 (5 bases). Trimming stripped 5 bases from V and 4 bases from J, with 19 bases between. Germline CDR1 LNHDA, CDR2 SQIVND (reference sequence). The CDR3 runs to 16 residues. Here the CDR3 reads CASSLLSGLGADTQYF. The CDR3 DNA reads as TGTGCCAGTAGTCTCCTGTCCGGGCTGGGAGCAGATACGCAGTATTTT.

This chain links TRBV5-1 with TRBJ2-7; no clear D. Deletions cut 1 base from V and 5 bases from J, with 7 bases between. The length of the CDR3 is 12 residues. Germline CDR1 is SGHRS and CDR2 is YFSETQ. The CDR3 DNA is TGCGCCAGCAGCTTGAACAACGACGAGCAGTACTTC. Its translation is CASSLNNDEQYF.